This passage covers 32 T cell receptor beta chains from one sample sequenced in a study of cytomegalovirus exposure and HLA in healthy donors. In the PCR, 60 Vbeta and 13 Jbeta primers were used. The protocol was immunoSEQ multiplex PCR, while the TCRdb copy is restricted to in-frame clones and leaves out a portion. The sample shows about 120,000 clones, 60% to 85% of them seen only once. The sequenced sample was PBMCs. These receptor sequences come from a woman aged 40 to 50 in good health and CMV-seropositive.

DNA for the CDR3: TGTGCCAGCAGCTCCGGGACAGGGAATGAAAAACTGTTTTTT. Protein sequence: CASSSGTGNEKLFF. J is TRBJ1-4 and V is TRBV5-4; 9 bases match TRBD1. The CDR3 length is 14 residues. From germline, CDR1 is SGHNT and CDR2 YYREEE (reference sequence). Trimming took 3 bases from V and 5 from J; bases not matched to a gene: 2.

This clone was observed a few times. The junction differs from germline at one of its ends, possibly a read error. This sequence joins TRBV7-8 and TRBJ1-4, with 8 bases that match TRBD1. Germline CDR1 SGHVS, CDR2 FQNEAQ. The CDR3 sequence is 17 residues long. CDR3 bases: TGTGCCAGCAGCTTGGGGACAGGAGGTGGAACTAATGAAAAACTGCTTTTT. This codes for CASSLGTGGGTNEKLLF.

The chain's CDR3 is CASRWKGLAADTQYF. The CDR3, as DNA: TGCGCCAGCAGGTGGAAGGGACTAGCAGCAGATACGCAGTATTTT. V usage is TRBV5-1 and J usage is TRBJ2-3, with 9 bases lining up with TRBD2. With 5 bases clipped from V and 4 bases from J, the junction kept 8 bases outside the gene matches. The CDR3 is 15 amino acids. Germline V gene lookup returns CDR1 SGHRS and CDR2 YFSETQ.

The chain joins TRBV19 to TRBJ1-2; 9 bases align to TRBD1. Germline V gene data show CDR1 as LNHDA and CDR2 as SQIVND (reference sequence). V shed 6 bases, J shed 7 bases, and the junction held 15 bases outside the gene matches. CDR3 size: 16 residues. The CDR3 loop is CASSRDRESGAGGYTF. CDR3 nucleotides: TGTGCCAGTAGCAGGGACAGGGAGTCCGGGGCCGGTGGCTACACCTTC.

DNA for the CDR3: TGCGCCAGCAGCTTGCAGGGGGAGTACACAGATACGCAGTATTTT. It encodes CASSLQGEYTDTQYF. The chain uses TRBV5-1 and TRBJ2-3, with 7 positions matching TRBD1. V trimming: 1 base; J trimming: 2 bases; junction bases outside the gene matches: 4. Germline V CDR1 and CDR2: SGHRS, YFSETQ. The CDR3 runs 15 residues.

The chain recombines TRBV7-9 with TRBJ1-1, with D unclear. This CDR3 comprises 14 residues. With 0 bases removed from V and 4 bases from J, the gap between germline ends came to 9 bases. Germline V gene sequence: CDR1 SEHNR, CDR2 FQNEAQ (reference sequence). The CDR3 DNA reads TGTGCCAGCAGCTTAGCACGGTCGGGCACTGAAGCTTTCTTT. It translates to CASSLARSGTEAFF.

The rearrangement links TRBV9 to TRBJ2-7, with D tentatively TRBD2 (6 bases). This CDR3 is built from 16 residues. V lost 0 bases, J lost 0 bases, and 13 bases lay in between. The V gene's germline CDR1 is SGDLS and CDR2 YYNGEE. The CDR3 DNA is TGTGCCAGCAGCGTAGAAGATGAGACTAGCTCCTACGAGCAGTACTTC. Protein sequence: CASSVEDETSSYEQYF.

This clone was detected only a few times. The V and J genes are TRBV6-1 and TRBJ1-4; TRBD1 aligns across 7 bases. The CDR3 extends over 16 amino acids. In germline, CDR1 is MNHNS, CDR2 SASEGT. V lost 0 bases and J lost 7; bases outside the gene matches: 8. The CDR3 is CASSEALTGSPEKLFF. DNA of the CDR3: TGTGCCAGCAGTGAAGCCTTGACAGGGTCCCCTGAAAAACTGTTTTTT.

The V gene is TRBV11-3, the J gene TRBJ2-7, with 7 bases that match TRBD1. Germline CDR1 is SGHNT and CDR2 is YENEEA. J gave up 6 bases and V 3 bases, and 2 bases lay outside the gene matches. The CDR3 length is 12 residues. The DNA of the CDR3 is TGTGCCAGCAGCTTGACAGGGCGCGAGCAGTACTTC. Translation: CASSLTGREQYF.

V usage is TRBV18 and J usage is TRBJ2-7; TRBD2 might be the D (6 bases). Between the trimmed V and J ends, which lost 3 bases and 3 bases, there was a span of 18 bases. CDR3 size: 16 residues. CDR1 is KGHSH, CDR2 LQKENI, per germline. CDR3 amino acids: CASSPGRRTQYYEQYF. As DNA, the CDR3 is TGTGCCAGCTCACCGGGGAGGAGGACACAGTACTACGAGCAGTACTTC.

This rearrangement joins TRBV10-3 to TRBJ1-3, with unresolved D. The V and J ends lost 7 bases and 0 bases respectively, with 10 bases between them. The V gene's germline CDR1 is ENHRY and CDR2 SYGVKD. The length of the CDR3 is 14 residues. This chain's CDR3 is CAIMGGNSGNTIYF. The CDR3 nucleotides are TGTGCCATCATGGGAGGAAACTCTGGAAACACCATATATTTT.

This clone has more than one count but fewer than ten. V and J are TRBV7-2 and TRBJ2-6; a weak D match, TRBD2 (6 bases). V was clipped by 1 base and J by 4 bases, with 11 bases between them. The CDR3 is 16 amino acids. Germline V lookup: CDR1 SGHTA, CDR2 FQGNSA. The CDR3 DNA sequence: TGTGCCAGCAGCTTAGTGGGGGGATCAGGGGCCAACGTCCTGACTTTC. Translating it yields CASSLVGGSGANVLTF.

The chain couples TRBV4-1 to TRBJ2-1; D is possibly TRBD2 (5 bases). Germline V lookup: CDR1 MGHRA, CDR2 YSYEKL. The CDR3 extends over 17 amino acids. Trimming pared 0 bases from V and 3 bases from J, leaving 15 bases between. The CDR3 loop reads CASSQDVREKRYNEQFF. For the CDR3, the DNA is TGCGCCAGCAGCCAAGATGTGAGGGAGAAGCGCTACAATGAGCAGTTCTTC.

The chain uses TRBV7-8 and TRBJ2-5; TRBD2 matches at 8 bases. CDR1 is SGHVS, CDR2 FQNEAQ, per germline. The CDR3 length is 16 residues. After removal of 5 bases from V and 5 bases from J, the junction contained 13 bases not matched to a gene. CDR3 protein: CASSLSLGGGRETQYF. The CDR3 nucleotides read TGTGCCAGCAGCCTCTCCCTGGGCGGGGGGCGGGAGACCCAGTACTTC.

The table lists this clone with a count of one. The DNA for the CDR3 is TGTGCCAGCAGTGTTACGGTAGCGGGGGGCAATGAGCAGTTCTTC. This codes for CASSVTVAGGNEQFF. V gene TRBV2 combines with J gene TRBJ2-1, with 10 positions matching TRBD2. Germline CDR1 is SNHLY and CDR2 is FYNNEI. The CDR3 has 15 residues. Germline trimming cut 4 bases from V and 6 bases from J; bases unmatched to any gene: 6.

The chain couples TRBV9 to TRBJ2-7, with 8 bases identical to TRBD2. V lost 0 bases and J lost 7; bases outside the gene matches: 12. CDR1 SGDLS and CDR2 YYNGEE come from the germline V gene. CDR3 length equals 16 residues. The CDR3: CASSVAGAGGPLEQYF. The DNA for the CDR3 is TGTGCCAGCAGCGTAGCGGGGGCGGGGGGACCGCTGGAGCAGTACTTC.

The rearrangement joins TRBV6-5 to TRBJ1-2; D gene unclear. Trimming shortened V by 8 bases and J by 4 bases, and 14 bases separated the two germline ends. The CDR3 sequence is 13 residues long. Germline V lookup: CDR1 MNHEY, CDR2 SVGAGI. The CDR3 loop is CASAKPGTYGYTF. The CDR3 bases are TGTGCCAGCGCCAAGCCAGGAACCTATGGCTACACCTTC.

The rearrangement joins TRBV19 to TRBJ1-1, with a possible D match to TRBD1 (5 bases). The length of the CDR3 is 14 residues. Germline CDR1 LNHDA, CDR2 SQIVND (reference sequence). Trimming took off 3 bases at V and 9 bases at J, with 17 bases between the two ends. The DNA for the CDR3 is TGTGCCAGTAGTATCGGGGGTGCGGGCAGAAAAGCTTTCTTT. Its protein is CASSIGGAGRKAFF.

The V and J genes are TRBV10-2 and TRBJ2-3; 13 bases align to TRBD2. Trimming removed 7 bases from V and 8 bases from J; junction bases left unmatched: 9. The CDR3 runs to 15 residues. Germline CDR1 is WSHSY and CDR2 is SAAADI. CDR3 nucleotide sequence: TGCGCCAGCACCTGGACTAGCGGGAGCCCGGCTACGCAGTATTTT. This encodes CASTWTSGSPATQYF.

This rearrangement joins TRBV5-4 to TRBJ1-1; D gene ambiguous. Trimming cost V 0 bases and J 3 bases, with 6 bases left between them. Germline V gene lookup returns CDR1 SGHNT and CDR2 YYREEE (reference sequence). The CDR3 extends over 13 amino acids. The CDR3 sequence: CASSLGRDTEAFF. The CDR3 region has the DNA TGTGCCAGCAGCTTGGGGAGGGACACTGAAGCTTTCTTT.

The chain links TRBV5-1 to TRBJ1-2, with TRBD1 identical over 8 bases. With V trimmed by 0 bases and J by 2 bases, 3 bases remained unmatched. Germline V CDR1 and CDR2: SGHRS, YFSETQ. This CDR3 spans 15 amino acids. CDR3 DNA sequence: TGCGCCAGCAGCTTGGACGGACAGGGAAACTATGGCTACACCTTC. Its translation: CASSLDGQGNYGYTF.

This chain joins TRBV30 and TRBJ1-5, with 10 bases that match TRBD1. Germline V gene data show CDR1 as GTSNPN and CDR2 as SVGIG (reference sequence). This CDR3 has 15 residues. Losses at the gene ends were 6 bases for V and 6 bases for J; bases not matched to a gene: 11. The CDR3 DNA reads TGTGCCTGCAGTAGGGACAGGGGAGATAGTCAGCCCCAGCATTTT. It codes for CACSRDRGDSQPQHF.

This clone was seen once. The genes are TRBV18 and TRBJ1-5; unclear D gene. The CDR3 sequence is 17 residues long. The germline CDR1 and CDR2 sequences are KGHSH and LQKENI. Trimming shortened V by 3 bases and J by 1 base, and 16 bases separated the two germline ends. Here the CDR3 DNA reads TGTGCCAGCTCACCTCTCGGTCGGGGAGCAAGCAATCAGCCCCAGCATTTT. Protein: CASSPLGRGASNQPQHF.

The genes are TRBV4-1 and TRBJ2-1; 8 nucleotides match TRBD1. This CDR3 is 15 amino acids long. Germline V gene sequence: CDR1 MGHRA, CDR2 YSYEKL. The trim removed 5 bases at V and 10 bases at J, leaving 13 bases unmatched. The CDR3 sequence is CASSSPAGQVGEQFF. In DNA, the CDR3 is TGCGCCAGCAGCTCTCCTGCGGGACAGGTTGGAGAGCAGTTCTTC.

The gene calls are TRBV5-1 and TRBJ1-2; 9 bases are a match to TRBD1. Losses at the gene ends were 0 bases for V and 8 bases for J; bases not matched to a gene: 5. The CDR3 consists of 14 residues. Germline loops: CDR1 SGHRS, CDR2 YFSETQ. As DNA, the CDR3 is TGCGCCAGCAGCTTGGATGGACAGGGGATCGGCTACACCTTC. Protein: CASSLDGQGIGYTF.

The J gene is TRBJ2-1, the V gene TRBV18; TRBD2 matches 14 bases. CDR3 size: 15 residues. Germline V CDR1 and CDR2: KGHSH, LQKENI. With 4 bases clipped from V and 10 bases from J, the junction kept 6 bases outside the gene matches. CDR3 coding DNA: TGTGCCAGCTCACAAGGGACTAGCGGGAGTAGAGAGCAGTTCTTC. Its protein product is CASSQGTSGSREQFF.

The gene calls are TRBV15 and TRBJ1-5; 11 positions agree with TRBD1. Trimming at V came to 4 bases and at J to 4 bases, leaving 9 bases not matched to a gene. Germline CDR1 LNHNV, CDR2 YYDKDF (reference sequence). This CDR3 is 17 amino acids long. The CDR3 DNA is TGTGCCACCAGCATCAGGACAGGGGGCGTGAGGAATCAGCCCCAGCATTTT. It codes for CATSIRTGGVRNQPQHF.

The chain is built from TRBV5-4 and TRBJ2-7, with D maybe TRBD2 (6 bases). This CDR3 region has 13 residues. V dropped 7 bases and J dropped 3 bases, with 14 bases sitting between them. CDR1 is SGHNT, CDR2 YYREEE, per germline (reference sequence). The DNA of the CDR3 is TGTGCCAGCCGCCGCGGGGAAGGCTACGAGCAGTACTTC. Amino acid sequence: CASRRGEGYEQYF.

The V and J genes are TRBV4-2 and TRBJ2-2; D might be TRBD1 (5 bases). V was cut by 0 bases and J by 7 bases, with 9 bases left in between. Germline-derived CDR1 and CDR2 are LGHNA and YNFKEQ. This CDR3 region has 14 residues. CDR3 in DNA: TGTGCCAGCAGCCAAGATAGGGGTGTCGGGGAGCTGTTTTTT. Its translation: CASSQDRGVGELFF.

The V call is TRBV15, the J call TRBJ2-2, with 11 bases lining up with TRBD1. This CDR3 has 15 residues. J gave up 7 bases and V 3 bases, and 4 bases lay outside the gene matches. Germline CDR1 reads LNHNV; CDR2 reads YYDKDF (reference sequence). The CDR3 loop reads CATSSRTGGNGELFF. In DNA, the CDR3 is TGTGCCACCAGCAGCCGGACAGGGGGCAACGGGGAGCTGTTTTTT. The full variable domain, its missing parts supplied by reference TRBV15 and TRBJ2-2, is DAMVIQNPRYQVTQFGKPVTLSCSQTLNHNVMYWYQQKSSQAPKLLFHYYDKDFNNEADTPDNFQSRRPNTSFCFLDIRSPGLGDTAMYLCATSSRTGGNGELFFGEGSRLTVL.

In DNA form, the CDR3 reads TGTGCCAGCAGCCGCAAAGGGGCGCGGGGCTACACCTTC. Amino acids: CASSRKGARGYTF. V and J are TRBV5-4 and TRBJ1-2; maybe TRBD1 (5 bases). The V and J ends lost 4 bases and 8 bases respectively, with 15 bases between them. The CDR3 is made up of 13 amino acids. CDR1 is SGHNT, CDR2 YYREEE, per germline (reference sequence).

This clone appeared a few times. The chain is built from TRBV10-1 and TRBJ1-1; D gene unclear. V lost 2 bases and J lost 3, with 7 bases in between. CDR3 size: 13 residues. CDR1 WNHNN and CDR2 SYGVQD come from the germline V gene (reference sequence). As DNA, the CDR3 is TGCGCCAGCAGTGAGACAACCTACACTGAAGCTTTCTTT. This encodes CASSETTYTEAFF.